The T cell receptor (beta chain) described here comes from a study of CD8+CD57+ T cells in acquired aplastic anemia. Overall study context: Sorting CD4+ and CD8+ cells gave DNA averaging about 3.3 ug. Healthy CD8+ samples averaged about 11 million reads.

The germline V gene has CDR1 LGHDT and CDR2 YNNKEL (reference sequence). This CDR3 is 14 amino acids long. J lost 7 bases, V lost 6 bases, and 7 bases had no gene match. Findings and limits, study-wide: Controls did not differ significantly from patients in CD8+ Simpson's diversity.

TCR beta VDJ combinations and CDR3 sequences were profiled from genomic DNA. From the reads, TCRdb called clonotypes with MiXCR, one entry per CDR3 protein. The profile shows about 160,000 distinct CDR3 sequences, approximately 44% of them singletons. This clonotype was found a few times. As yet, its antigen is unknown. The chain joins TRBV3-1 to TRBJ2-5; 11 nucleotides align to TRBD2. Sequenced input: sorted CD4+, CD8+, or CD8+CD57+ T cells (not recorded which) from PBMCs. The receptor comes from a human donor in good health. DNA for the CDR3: TGTGCCAGCAGAGGGACTAGCGGCGCCCGGACCCAGTACTTC. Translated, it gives CASRGTSGARTQYF.